This passage covers 2 T cell receptor beta chains from one sample sequenced in a study of T cell responses to AZD1222 COVID-19 vaccine. The table came from immunoSEQ multiplex PCR; TCRdb's copy has only in-frame clones and leaves some out. The sample carries roughly 130,000 clones, 88% recorded once. Sequencing used peripheral blood, obtained on day 0 of AZD1222 vaccination. These TCRs come from an adult in good health.

The V call is TRBV5-1, the J call TRBJ2-2; possible D gene TRBD1, 5 bases. Germline-derived CDR1 and CDR2 are SGHRS and YFSETQ. V shed 2 bases and J shed 4 bases, with 9 bases lying between them. This CDR3 is built from 14 residues. CDR3 in DNA: TGCGCCAGCAGCTTTAAGGGGTCCACCGGGGAGCTGTTTTTT. Protein product: CASSFKGSTGELFF.

The chain couples TRBV6-2 or TRBV6-3 to TRBJ2-1; D may correspond to TRBD1 or TRBD2 (5 bases each). This CDR3 comprises 17 residues. V lost 0 bases and J 0 bases, leaving 12 bases between the germline ends. Germline CDR1 and CDR2: MNHEY and SVGEGT. The CDR3 loop reads CASSYSWWDPSYNEQFF. DNA of the CDR3: TGTGCCAGCAGTTACTCTTGGTGGGACCCCTCCTACAATGAGCAGTTCTTC.